What follows is one TCR beta chain and its context. Its antigen is not identified. This record comes from a study of monozygotic twins with inflammatory bowel disease. Overall study findings and caveats: Any single strong signal or clonotype tied to IBD lacked support. Fewer shared clonotypes with others were found in IBD patients than in healthy twins, especially with disease activity.

This CDR3 contains 18 residues. Germline CDR1 SGHAT, CDR2 FQDESV (reference sequence). The authors drew more than 2 ml of blood from each donor. Each sample had eight separate cDNA synthesis reactions. TCRdb reworked the 5' RACE reads into one entry per CDR3 protein, no DNA. This sample's table reports 210,000 or so distinct CDR3 sequences. The chain carries TRBV11-1 and TRBJ2-2; the TCRdb D gene call, TRBD2, has no DNA to confirm it. The sequenced sample was blood. This receptor was obtained from a human donor with ulcerative colitis or Crohn's disease, or a healthy co-twin of an affected twin (not recorded which). CDR3 sequence: CASSSSTRVRGNTGELFF.